The source of this TCR beta chain is a study of Ad26.COV2.S vaccination and SARS-CoV-2 variants. At the level of the study: Administration of Ad26.COV2.S was intramuscular, either once or twice 56 days apart.

Treatment in this sample: approximately 18 received Ad26.COV2.S at low or high dose, single or two shots; about 5 received placebo; per-sample allocation not given. After the first vaccine or placebo injection, samples were drawn on day 63. The donor was a Boston adult aged 18-55 years. This clone was recorded once. The target antigen is unknown. Sequencing was performed with immunoSEQ multiplex PCR; in TCRdb, only in-frame clones are kept and a portion is missing. Among 350,000 to 450,000 clones listed, about 91% were seen once. Study outcomes and limitations: Substantial post-vaccination breadth of spike-specific CD8+ and CD4+ T cell responses was reported. Among vaccine recipients, spike-specific TCR breadth exceeded that of placebo recipients.

This TCR came from a person between 18 and 60 years old who received the Ad26.COV2.S COVID-19 vaccine or a placebo. Sample: peripheral blood, taken in a trial of Ad26.COV2.S vaccine versus placebo.

CDR3 DNA: TGTGCCAGCAGCCACGGGACGGCGGAGACCCAGTACTTC. It codes for CASSHGTAETQYF. V usage is TRBV11-3 and J usage is TRBJ2-5, with D possibly called TRBD1 or TRBD2 (5 bases each). The V end was cut by 5 bases, the J end by 5 bases, with 12 bases between. The CDR3 length is 13 residues. Germline assignment: CDR1 SGHNT and CDR2 YENEEA.